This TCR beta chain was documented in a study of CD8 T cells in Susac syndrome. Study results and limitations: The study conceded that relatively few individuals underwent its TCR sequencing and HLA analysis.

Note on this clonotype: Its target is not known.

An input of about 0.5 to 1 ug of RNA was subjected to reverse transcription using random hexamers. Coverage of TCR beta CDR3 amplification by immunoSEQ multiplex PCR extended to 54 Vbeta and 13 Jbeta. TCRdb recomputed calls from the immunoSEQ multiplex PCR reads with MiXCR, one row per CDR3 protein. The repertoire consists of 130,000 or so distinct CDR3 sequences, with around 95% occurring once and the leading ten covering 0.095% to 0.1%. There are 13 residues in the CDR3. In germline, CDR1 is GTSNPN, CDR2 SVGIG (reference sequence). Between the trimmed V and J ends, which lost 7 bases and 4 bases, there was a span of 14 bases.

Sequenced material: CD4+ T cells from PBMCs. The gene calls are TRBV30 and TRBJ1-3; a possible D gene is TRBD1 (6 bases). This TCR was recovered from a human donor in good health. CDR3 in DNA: TGTGCCTCGTACAGGGATACGGGAAACACCATATATTTT. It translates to CASYRDTGNTIYF.